This TCR beta chain stems from a study of T cell repertoires in cytomegalovirus infection. Study background: Matching HLA type, along with CMV infection, was indicated by public TCR beta signatures. Study-level results: Within the response measured ex vivo, HLA-C-restricted CMV-specific TCR beta clonotypes were dominant.

Via MiXCR, TCRdb re-called the reads, giving one row per CDR3 protein. Found here are roughly 500,000 distinct CDR3 sequences, approximately 17% of them singletons; the top ten hold 20% to 30%. This clonotype was seen many times. The antigen remains unidentified. J lost 6 bases, V lost 9 bases, and 5 bases had no gene match. The CDR3 has 13 amino acids. Germline CDR1 is MDHEN and CDR2 is SYDVKM. The source is a human donor in good health (CMV status not recorded). Some clones in this sample may be carry-over from other donors' samples. This chain joins TRBV28 and TRBJ1-5; 10 bases are shared with TRBD1. Sequenced input: CD8+ T cells from PBMCs. CDR3 sequence (DNA): TGTGCCAGTACCGGGACAGGGGTTCAGCCCCAGCATTTT. The encoded protein is CASTGTGVQPQHF.